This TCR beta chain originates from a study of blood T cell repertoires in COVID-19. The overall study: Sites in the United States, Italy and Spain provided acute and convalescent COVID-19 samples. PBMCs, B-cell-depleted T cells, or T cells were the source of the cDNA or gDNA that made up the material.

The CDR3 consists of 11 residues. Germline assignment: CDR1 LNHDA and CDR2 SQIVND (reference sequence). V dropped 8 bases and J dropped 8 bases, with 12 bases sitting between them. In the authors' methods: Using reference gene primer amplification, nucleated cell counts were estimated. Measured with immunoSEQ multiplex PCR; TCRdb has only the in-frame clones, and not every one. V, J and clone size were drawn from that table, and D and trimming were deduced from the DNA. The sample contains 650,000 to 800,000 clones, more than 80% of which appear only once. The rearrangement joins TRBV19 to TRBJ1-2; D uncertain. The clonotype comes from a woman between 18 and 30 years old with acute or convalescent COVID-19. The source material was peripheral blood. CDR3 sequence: CASGGPYGYTF. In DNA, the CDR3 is TGTGCCAGTGGAGGGCCCTACGGCTACACCTTC.